This TCR beta chain is drawn from a study of beta chain features in type 1 diabetes (dated by TCRdb to the late 2010s). At the level of the whole study: Mean age, gender distribution, total cell number and subset yield were not different between patients and healthy donors. A total of 107,917,701 sorted cells were examined across all samples, and a strong correlation was observed between cell number per subset and RNA yield. In the study, TCRB repertoires of sorted circulating CD4+ T cell subsets from recently diagnosed type 1 diabetes patients were compared with those of matched healthy donors. Regulatory and stem cell-like memory subsets were obtained from only 8 patients and about eight healthy donors, while naive and central memory subsets were obtained from all 30 or so donors. The investigation overall reported the following: The naive, central memory and regulatory TCRB repertoires appeared to resemble one another more closely among patients than among healthy donors. Because cDNA was sequenced instead of genomic DNA, highly expressing activated cells could be over-represented, though the groups showed no difference in activation or CD3 levels. Fewer insertions and more nucleotide deletions at VDJ recombination sites were observed in patients with type 1 diabetes, implying thymic rearrangement abnormalities. PCR may preferentially amplify shorter templates, but because patient and control samples were amplified and corrected together, any resulting skew would affect both groups equally. A moderate but significant shortening of TCRB CDR3 length was observed in type 1 diabetes patients in all four CD4+ subsets. Because the HLA sub-analyses included only small numbers of individuals, any influence of HLA type on TCRB rearrangement was left unresolved.

Remarks on this clone: This clone's antigen is unknown. No quality values exist for individual bases; no much larger clone is one base distant.

V is cut by 0 bases and J by 4 bases, and the space between the germline ends is 12 bases. From a lookup of the germline V gene, CDR1 and CDR2 are SGHTA and FQGNSA. Reading from cysteine to phenylalanine, the CDR3 counts 15 amino acids. The DNA shown is the 45-base CDR3, in frame from base 1. All of the isolated RNA was reverse transcribed with the High Capacity cDNA Reverse Transcription Kit, so expressed TCRB transcripts were sequenced. Deep immunoSEQ sequencing was performed on naive, central memory and regulatory T cell samples, with an average of approximately 3.9 million total reads per sample. Sorted cells were lysed in RLT buffer and RNA was extracted with DNase-treated RNeasy Micro or Mini kits, depending on cell number. Each cell subset was processed separately to prevent cross-contamination, with patient and healthy donor samples processed together. Using the immunoSEQ multiplex PCR, TCRB sequences were amplified from cDNA into 87-bp fragments spanning the CDR3 region. Amplicons were sequenced on the Illumina HiSeq platform. Concerning the study's data processing: PCR bias was computationally corrected using synthetic template baselines, reads within Hamming distance 2 were collapsed, and singletons that could not be merged were discarded. By aligning reads against IMGT, V, D and J genes, CDR3 length, and insertions or deletions at six rearrangement sites were assigned. Within each subset, clonotype counts were normalized to sorted cell number, after which true diversity and Gini coefficients were computed with the tcR R package. Repertoire sharing was quantified using the overlap coefficient calculated on TCRB nucleotide sequences. As a proxy for the pre-selection repertoire, out-of-frame TCRB sequences from naive cells were analyzed. TCRdb took this table from immuneACCESS and kept in-frame rearrangements with V and J called. Such tables lack part of the clones; where checked against another copy, unresolved V genes explain under half of the gap, and the rest is unexplained. The D gene and trimming were derived from the DNA, and the V and J assignments and clone size from that table. The sample table shows 640,000 or so clones, and around an eighth are seen once. The ten largest clones take up approximately 0.039% of the sample.

Each donor gave one peripheral blood draw, averaging roughly 120 mL, which was collected into heparinised tubes. Naive, central memory, regulatory and stem cell-like memory CD4+ T cells were sorted on a BD FACSAria II using a panel including CD45RO, CCR7, CD25, CD127, CD95 and CD27. A purity above 95% was achieved for all sorted populations. PBMCs were separated immediately by Lymphoprep density gradient centrifugation and were stained directly, without being cultured. So that batch effects would be minimized, each experiment stained and sorted samples in pairs, pairing one healthy donor with one patient.

Input material: naive CD4+ T cells from blood. Explained via the paper, the cell subset or site label denotes: true naive CD4+ T cells. This sequence originates from a man aged 18 to 29 with type 1 diabetes. This receptor chain uses TRBV7-2 and TRBJ2-5, with the D gene not confidently named. The CDR3: CASSLAFAVRETQYF. The DNA sequence is as follows: TGTGCCAGCAGCTTAGCGTTTGCAGTCAGAGAGACCCAGTACTTC. The full variable domain, with segments outside the CDR3 supplied by the reference TRBV7-2 and TRBJ2-5 proteins, appears as GAGVSQSPSNKVTEKGKDVELRCDPISGHTALYWYRQSLGQGLEFLIYFQGNSAPDKSGLPSDRFSAERTGGSVSTLTIQRTQQEDSAVYLCASSLAFAVRETQYFGPGTRLLVL.